This T cell receptor beta chain came from a study of T cell clonotyping in hematopoietic cell transplantation. On this clone: The antigen remains undetermined.

Overall study results and limits: Graft donor and pretransplant recipient Inverse Simpson Index values predicted broader posttransplant TCR diversity. Pathologically expanded recipient clonotypes increased progressively from day 30 to day 180 as diversity fell.

Blood collection times were about day -28 and days 30, 100, 180 posttransplant. Trimming pared 7 bases from V and 4 bases from J, leaving 11 bases between. Germline V gene sequence: CDR1 SNHLY, CDR2 FYNNEI. There are 13 residues in the CDR3. The table came from immunoSEQ multiplex PCR; TCRdb's copy has only in-frame clones and leaves some out. This sample has around 12,000 clones; around 74% occur once, and the top ten carry about 15%. This chain joins TRBV2 and TRBJ1-5; weak D call: TRBD1 (5 bases). This material consisted of peripheral blood mononuclear cells, taken 180 days after allogeneic stem cell transplant. The clonotype originates from a male patient aged 55 to 69 who had an allogeneic stem cell transplant from an unrelated donor, so the T cells may come from the graft donor. Some clones in this sample may be carry-over from other donors' samples. CDR3 nucleotides: TGTGCCAGCACCCGGGACCTGAATCAGCCCCAGCATTTT. Protein sequence: CASTRDLNQPQHF.